This TCR beta chain was captured by sequencing in a study of T cells in Graves' hyperthyroidism and ophthalmopathy. Study outcomes and limitations: In blood, most of the thyroid clonotypes expanded above 0.001 were also present.

In this sample, this clonotype turned up once. What it binds is unknown. What was amplified from RNA transcripts were TCR beta CDR3 regions. A set of HTBI primers served as the primers for a first-round RT-PCR of the TCR CDR3. TCRdb re-called the multiplex PCR reads with MiXCR, one entry per CDR3 protein. The data contain around 250,000 distinct CDR3 sequences, about 25% of them singletons. The sequencing sample was made of blood. The TCR originated in a woman aged 35 to 49 with Graves' ophthalmopathy.

CDR3 protein: CSVEMPSGKETQYF. The CDR3, as DNA: TGCAGCGTTGAGATGCCTAGCGGGAAGGAGACCCAGTACTTC. The rearrangement joins TRBV29-1 to TRBJ2-5; 9 bases fit TRBD2. CDR3 length: 14 amino acids. V was pared by 3 bases and J by 5 bases, with 7 bases of the junction left unmatched. Germline-derived CDR1 and CDR2 are SQVTM and ANQGSEA.